This is a list of T cell receptor beta chains from one sample in a study of cytomegalovirus exposure and HLA in healthy donors. Using immunoSEQ multiplex PCR, the repertoire was profiled, and TCRdb retains in-frame clones only, with some absent. Of around 200,000 clones listed, around 80% are singletons. The sample comprised PBMCs. The receptors come from a girl aged 2-10 years in good health and CMV-seronegative. The CDR3 runs from the conserved cysteine through the conserved F or W. A D gene is named only where the DNA matches it firmly. Rows may omit the clone size; those that give it use once, few, many or a size class.

d_call: TRBD1
clone_size: few
j_call: TRBJ2-2
v_call: TRBV2
cdr3_nt: TGTGCCAGCAGTGTACAGGGGGCAAGCACCGGGGAGCTGTTTTTT
cdr3_aa: CASSVQGASTGELFF

d_call: TRBD1
clone_size: -
j_call: TRBJ2-7
v_call: TRBV5-4
cdr3_nt: TGTGCCACCCAGGACAGGGGGGACGAGCAGTACTTC
cdr3_aa: CATQDRGDEQYF

d_call: -
clone_size: once
j_call: TRBJ2-3
v_call: TRBV5-6
cdr3_nt: TGTGCCAGCAGCTTGGGGGGGCCAACCTTAAGCACAGATACGCAGTATTTT
cdr3_aa: CASSLGGPTLSTDTQYF

d_call: TRBD1
clone_size: -
j_call: TRBJ1-2
v_call: TRBV7-2
cdr3_nt: TGTGCCAGCAGCTTAGCGCAAGGGGACAGCTCACGTCATGGCTACACCTTC
cdr3_aa: CASSLAQGDSSRHGYTF

d_call: TRBD1
clone_size: -
j_call: TRBJ1-6
v_call: TRBV27
cdr3_nt: TGTGCCAGCAGTTTCAGGGGGCCTAATTCACCCCTCCACTTT
cdr3_aa: CASSFRGPNSPLHF

d_call: -
clone_size: few
j_call: TRBJ2-3
v_call: TRBV27
cdr3_nt: TGTGCCAGCAGTTATCAGGGCACAGATACGCAGTATTTT
cdr3_aa: CASSYQGTDTQYF

d_call: -
clone_size: -
j_call: TRBJ2-1
v_call: TRBV19
cdr3_nt: TGTGCCAGTAGTAGACTATCAGACAATGAGCAGTTCTTC
cdr3_aa: CASSRLSDNEQFF

d_call: TRBD1
clone_size: -
j_call: TRBJ1-6
v_call: TRBV2
cdr3_nt: TGTGCCAGCCTCAGGGACAGGGATGGACCCCTCCACTTT
cdr3_aa: CASLRDRDGPLHF

d_call: -
clone_size: -
j_call: TRBJ1-5
v_call: TRBV19
cdr3_nt: TGTGCCAGTAGTAATGCTTTCCCCGCGCCACCCGGGGATCAGCCCCAGCATTTT
cdr3_aa: CASSNAFPAPPGDQPQHF

d_call: TRBD1
clone_size: -
j_call: TRBJ2-7
v_call: TRBV9
cdr3_nt: TGTGCCAGCAGTCGAACAGGGGCGCCCCACTACGAGCAGTACTTC
cdr3_aa: CASSRTGAPHYEQYF

d_call: TRBD1
clone_size: once
j_call: TRBJ1-4
v_call: TRBV25-1
cdr3_nt: TGTGCCAGCCGGGACAGGGCCCGCGAAAAACTGTTTTTT
cdr3_aa: CASRDRAREKLFF

d_call: TRBD1
clone_size: -
j_call: TRBJ1-2
v_call: TRBV28
cdr3_nt: TGTGCCAGCAGTTTAGAGGGGGCGGAAGGCTACACCTTC
cdr3_aa: CASSLEGAEGYTF

d_call: -
clone_size: once
j_call: TRBJ1-2
v_call: TRBV30
cdr3_nt: TGTGCCTGGTCCGTTCCCGGAGGGGTTAACTATGGCTACACCTTC
cdr3_aa: CAWSVPGGVNYGYTF

d_call: -
clone_size: -
j_call: TRBJ1-1
v_call: TRBV18
cdr3_nt: TGTGCCAGTTCTAGGTCCGTGAACACTGAAGCTTTCTTT
cdr3_aa: CASSRSVNTEAFF

d_call: -
clone_size: -
j_call: TRBJ1-5
v_call: TRBV5-5
cdr3_nt: TGTGCCAGCAGCCCGACTCTGGCAGCTTATAGCAATCAGCCCCAGCATTTT
cdr3_aa: CASSPTLAAYSNQPQHF

d_call: TRBD2
clone_size: -
j_call: TRBJ2-3
v_call: TRBV9
cdr3_nt: TGTGCCAGCAGCGTAGCGGCGGGGGGGAGAGATACGCAGTATTTT
cdr3_aa: CASSVAAGGRDTQYF

d_call: -
clone_size: -
j_call: TRBJ2-3
v_call: TRBV5-1
cdr3_nt: TGCGCCAGCAGCTTGGGGGGCTCCGGGACTCCGCAGTATTTT
cdr3_aa: CASSLGGSGTPQYF

d_call: TRBD2
clone_size: -
j_call: TRBJ2-1
v_call: TRBV7-9
cdr3_nt: TGTGCCAGCAGCCCGGGACTAGCGGACAATGAGCAGTTCTTC
cdr3_aa: CASSPGLADNEQFF